This record concerns one TCR beta chain sequence. Its matching antigen is unknown. This entry belongs to a study of CD8 T cells in ankylosing spondylitis. Study results and caveats: Blood from ankylosing spondylitis patients appeared to carry a characteristic roughly eight-variant TCR beta motif.

This CDR3 region has 14 residues. V was cut by 5 bases and J by 0 bases, with 8 bases left in between. With molecular barcodes, quantitative 5'-RACE was used to make the TCR beta libraries. TCRdb used MiXCR to reprocess the 5' RACE reads, holding one entry per CDR3 protein. Here the sample spans 450,000 to 550,000 distinct CDR3 sequences, over 4% being singletons. This sequence was found in a male donor with ankylosing spondylitis. The V gene is TRBV12-3 or TRBV12-4, the J gene TRBJ2-1; the D is unclear. The sample taken for sequencing was blood, either unsorted or a sorted T cell fraction (not recorded which). CDR3 bases: TGTGCCAGCAGTGAGGCGTACTCCTACAATGAGCAGTTCTTC. This codes for CASSEAYSYNEQFF.